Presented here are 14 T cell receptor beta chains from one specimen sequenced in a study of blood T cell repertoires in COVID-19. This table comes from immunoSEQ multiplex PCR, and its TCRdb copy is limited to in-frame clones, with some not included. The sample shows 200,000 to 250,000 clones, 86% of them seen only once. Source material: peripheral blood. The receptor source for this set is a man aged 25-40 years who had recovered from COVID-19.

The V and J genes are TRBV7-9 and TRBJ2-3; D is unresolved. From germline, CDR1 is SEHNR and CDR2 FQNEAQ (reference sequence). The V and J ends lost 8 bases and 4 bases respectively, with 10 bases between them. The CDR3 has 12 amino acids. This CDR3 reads CASRATADTQYF. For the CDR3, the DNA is TGTGCCAGCCGTGCCACGGCAGATACGCAGTATTTT.

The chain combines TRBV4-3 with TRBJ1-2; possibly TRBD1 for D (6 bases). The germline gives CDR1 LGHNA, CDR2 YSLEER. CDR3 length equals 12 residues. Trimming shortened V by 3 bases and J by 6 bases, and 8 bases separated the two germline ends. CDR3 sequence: CASSQGGHGYTF. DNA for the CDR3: TGCGCCAGCAGCCAGGGGGGGCATGGCTACACCTTC.

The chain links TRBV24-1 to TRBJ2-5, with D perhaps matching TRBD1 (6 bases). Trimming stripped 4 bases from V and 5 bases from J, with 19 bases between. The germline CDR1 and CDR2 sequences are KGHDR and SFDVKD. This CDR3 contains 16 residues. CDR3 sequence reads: CATSDPGTPKGETQYF. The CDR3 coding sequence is TGTGCCACCAGTGACCCCGGGACACCTAAGGGGGAGACCCAGTACTTC.

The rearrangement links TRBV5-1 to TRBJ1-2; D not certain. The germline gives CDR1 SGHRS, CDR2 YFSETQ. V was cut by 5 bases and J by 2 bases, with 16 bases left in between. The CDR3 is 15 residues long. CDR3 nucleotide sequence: TGCGCCAGCAGGGACGACCGGGAACTCAACTATGGCTACACCTTC. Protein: CASRDDRELNYGYTF.

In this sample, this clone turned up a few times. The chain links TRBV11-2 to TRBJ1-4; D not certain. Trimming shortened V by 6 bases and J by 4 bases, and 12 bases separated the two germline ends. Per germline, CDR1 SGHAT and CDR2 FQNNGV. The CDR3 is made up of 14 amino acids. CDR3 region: CASRPPNSNEKLFF. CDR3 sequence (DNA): TGTGCCAGCAGACCCCCCAACAGTAATGAAAAACTGTTTTTT.

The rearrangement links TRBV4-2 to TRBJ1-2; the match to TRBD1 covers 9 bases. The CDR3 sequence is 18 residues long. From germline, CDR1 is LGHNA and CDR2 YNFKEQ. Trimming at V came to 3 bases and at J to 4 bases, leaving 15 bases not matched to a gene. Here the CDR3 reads CASSQGSRMDRGGYGYTF. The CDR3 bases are TGTGCCAGCAGCCAGGGATCGCGGATGGACAGGGGTGGCTATGGCTACACCTTC.

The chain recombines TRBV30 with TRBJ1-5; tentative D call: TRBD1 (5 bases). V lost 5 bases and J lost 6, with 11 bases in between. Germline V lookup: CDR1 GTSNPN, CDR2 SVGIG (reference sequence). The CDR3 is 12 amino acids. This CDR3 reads CAWGQSGQPQHF. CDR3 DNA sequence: TGTGCCTGGGGACAATCGGGTCAGCCCCAGCATTTT.

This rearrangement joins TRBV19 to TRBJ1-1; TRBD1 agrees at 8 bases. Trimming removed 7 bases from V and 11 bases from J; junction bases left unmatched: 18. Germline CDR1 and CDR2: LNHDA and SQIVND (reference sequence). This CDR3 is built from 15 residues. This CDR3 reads CASTGPGQGLTGAFF. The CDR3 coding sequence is TGTGCCAGTACAGGACCAGGACAGGGCCTTACAGGCGCTTTCTTT. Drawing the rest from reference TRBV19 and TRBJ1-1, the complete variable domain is DGGITQSPKYLFRKEGQNVTLSCEQNLNHDAMYWYRQDPGQGLRLIYYSQIVNDFQKGDIAEGYSVSREKKESFPLTVTSAQKNPTAFYLCASTGPGQGLTGAFFGQGTRLTVV.

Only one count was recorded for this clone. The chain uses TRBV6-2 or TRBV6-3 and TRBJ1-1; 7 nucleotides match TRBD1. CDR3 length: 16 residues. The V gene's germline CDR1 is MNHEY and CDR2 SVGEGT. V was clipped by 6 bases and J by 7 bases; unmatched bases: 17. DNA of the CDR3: TGTGCCAGCAGCTATTGGACAGGATTCGAATCTGATGAAGCTTTCTTT. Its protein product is CASSYWTGFESDEAFF.

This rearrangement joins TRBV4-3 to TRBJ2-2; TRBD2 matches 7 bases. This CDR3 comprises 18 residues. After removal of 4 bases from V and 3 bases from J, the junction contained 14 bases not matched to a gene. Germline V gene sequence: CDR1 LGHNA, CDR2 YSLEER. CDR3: CASSLNTEPGGYTGELFF. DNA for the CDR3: TGCGCCAGCAGCCTCAACACAGAGCCCGGGGGGTACACCGGGGAGCTGTTTTTT.

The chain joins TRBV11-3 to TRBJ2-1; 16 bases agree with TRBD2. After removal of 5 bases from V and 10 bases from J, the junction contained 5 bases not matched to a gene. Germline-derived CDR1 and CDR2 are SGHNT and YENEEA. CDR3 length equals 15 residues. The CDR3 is CASSPGLAGGGEQFF. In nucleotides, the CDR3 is TGTGCCAGCAGCCCGGGACTAGCGGGGGGGGGAGAGCAGTTCTTC.

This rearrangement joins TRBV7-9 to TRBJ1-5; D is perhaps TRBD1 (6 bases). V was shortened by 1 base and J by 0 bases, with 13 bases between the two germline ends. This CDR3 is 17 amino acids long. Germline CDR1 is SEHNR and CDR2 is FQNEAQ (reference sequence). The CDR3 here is CASSLGTAQNSNQPQHF. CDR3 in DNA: TGTGCCAGCAGCTTAGGGACAGCGCAAAATAGCAATCAGCCCCAGCATTTT.

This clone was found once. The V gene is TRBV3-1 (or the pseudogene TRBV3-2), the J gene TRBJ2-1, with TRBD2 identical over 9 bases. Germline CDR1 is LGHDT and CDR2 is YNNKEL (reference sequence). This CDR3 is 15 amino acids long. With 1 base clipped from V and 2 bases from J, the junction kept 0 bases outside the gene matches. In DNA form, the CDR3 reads TGTGCCAGCAGCCAAGGCGGGGGGGCCTACAATGAGCAGTTCTTC. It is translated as CASSQGGGAYNEQFF.

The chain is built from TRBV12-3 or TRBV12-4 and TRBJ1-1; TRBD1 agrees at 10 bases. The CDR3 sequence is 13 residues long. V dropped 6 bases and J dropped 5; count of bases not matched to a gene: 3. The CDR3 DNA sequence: TGTGCCAGCAGCGGGACAGGGGAGACTGAAGCTTTCTTT. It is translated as CASSGTGETEAFF.